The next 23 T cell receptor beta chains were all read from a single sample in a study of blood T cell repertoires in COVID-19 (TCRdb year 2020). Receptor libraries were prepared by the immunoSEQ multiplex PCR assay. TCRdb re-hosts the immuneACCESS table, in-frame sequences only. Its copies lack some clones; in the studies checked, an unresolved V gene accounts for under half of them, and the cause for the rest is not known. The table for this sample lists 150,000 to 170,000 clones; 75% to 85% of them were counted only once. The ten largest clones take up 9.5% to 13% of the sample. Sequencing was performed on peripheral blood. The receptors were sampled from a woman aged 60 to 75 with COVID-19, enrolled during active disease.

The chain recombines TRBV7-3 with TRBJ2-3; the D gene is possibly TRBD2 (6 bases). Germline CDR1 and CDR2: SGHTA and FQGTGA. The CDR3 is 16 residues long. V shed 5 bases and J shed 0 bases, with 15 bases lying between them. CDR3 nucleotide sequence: TGTGCCAGCAGCCCGGGACTGCACCTTAGCACAGATACGCAGTATTTT. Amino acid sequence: CASSPGLHLSTDTQYF. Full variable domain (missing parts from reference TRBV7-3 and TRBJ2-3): GAGVSQTPSNKVTEKGKYVELRCDPISGHTALYWYRQSLGQGPEFLIYFQGTGAADDSGLPNDRFFAVRPEGSVSTLKIQRTERGDSAVYLCASSPGLHLSTDTQYFGPGTRLTVL.

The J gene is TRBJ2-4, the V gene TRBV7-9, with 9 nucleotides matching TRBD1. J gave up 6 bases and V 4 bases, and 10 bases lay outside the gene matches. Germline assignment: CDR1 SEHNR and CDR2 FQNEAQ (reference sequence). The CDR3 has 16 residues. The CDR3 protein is CASSYMTGGKVNIQYF. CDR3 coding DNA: TGTGCCAGCAGCTACATGACAGGGGGGAAAGTAAACATTCAGTACTTC.

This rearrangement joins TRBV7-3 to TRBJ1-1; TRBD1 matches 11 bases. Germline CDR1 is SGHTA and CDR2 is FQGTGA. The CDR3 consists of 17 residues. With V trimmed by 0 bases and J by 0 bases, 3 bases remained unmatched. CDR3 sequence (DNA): TGTGCCAGCAGCTTAACCGGACAGGGGGCTATGAACACTGAAGCTTTCTTT. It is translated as CASSLTGQGAMNTEAFF.

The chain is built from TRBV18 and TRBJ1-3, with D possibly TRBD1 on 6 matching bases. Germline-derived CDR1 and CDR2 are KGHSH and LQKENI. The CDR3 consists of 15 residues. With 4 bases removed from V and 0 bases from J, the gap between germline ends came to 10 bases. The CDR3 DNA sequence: TGTGCCAGCTCACTTCGGACAGCCTCTGGAAACACCATATATTTT. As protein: CASSLRTASGNTIYF.

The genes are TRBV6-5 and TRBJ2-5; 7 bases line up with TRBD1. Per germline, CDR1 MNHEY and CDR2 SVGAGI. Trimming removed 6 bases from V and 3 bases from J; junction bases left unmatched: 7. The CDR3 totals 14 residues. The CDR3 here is CASSRWDRKETQYF. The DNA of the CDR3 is TGTGCCAGCAGCCGATGGGACAGAAAAGAGACCCAGTACTTC.

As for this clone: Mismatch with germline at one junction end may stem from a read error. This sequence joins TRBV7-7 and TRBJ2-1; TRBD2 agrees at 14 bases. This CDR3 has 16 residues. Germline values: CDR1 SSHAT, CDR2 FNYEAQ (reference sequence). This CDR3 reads CASSSRGLAGANEQFF. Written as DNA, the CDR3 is TGTGCTAGCAGCTCCCGGGGACTAGCGGGAGCCAATGAGCAGTTCTTC.

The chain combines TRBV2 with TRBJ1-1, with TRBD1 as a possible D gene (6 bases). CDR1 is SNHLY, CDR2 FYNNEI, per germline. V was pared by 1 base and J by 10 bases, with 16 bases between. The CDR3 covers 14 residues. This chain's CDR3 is CASSEGRQGHRAFF. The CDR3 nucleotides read TGTGCCAGCAGTGAAGGGCGCCAGGGGCATCGAGCTTTCTTT.

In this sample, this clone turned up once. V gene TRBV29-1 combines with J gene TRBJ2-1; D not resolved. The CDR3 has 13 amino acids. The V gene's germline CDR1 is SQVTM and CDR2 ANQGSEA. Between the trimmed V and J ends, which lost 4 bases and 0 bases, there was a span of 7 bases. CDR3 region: CSVVKSSYNEQFF. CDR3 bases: TGCAGCGTTGTCAAGAGCTCCTACAATGAGCAGTTCTTC.

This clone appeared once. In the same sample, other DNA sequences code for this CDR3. CDR3 coding DNA: TGTGCCAGCAGTGAAGGGAGCTACTATGGCTACACCTTC. Translation gives CASSEGSYYGYTF. V and J are TRBV6-1 and TRBJ1-2; unclear D gene. V was pared by 1 base and J by 3 bases, with 6 bases between. Germline loops: CDR1 MNHNS, CDR2 SASEGT. The CDR3 loop spans 13 amino acids.

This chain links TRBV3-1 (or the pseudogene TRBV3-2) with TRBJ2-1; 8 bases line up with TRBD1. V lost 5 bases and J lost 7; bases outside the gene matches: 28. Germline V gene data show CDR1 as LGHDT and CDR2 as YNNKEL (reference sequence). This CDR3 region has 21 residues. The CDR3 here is CASSGAHGDRGLGLSLNEQFF. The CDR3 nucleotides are TGTGCCAGCAGCGGAGCCCATGGTGACAGGGGCCTGGGGTTATCCTTAAATGAGCAGTTCTTC.

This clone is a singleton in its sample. CDR3 in amino acids: CASSLVASSHEQFF. CDR3 sequence (DNA): TGCGCCAGCAGCTTGGTCGCTAGCTCCCATGAGCAGTTCTTC. The gene calls are TRBV5-1 and TRBJ2-1, with a possible D match to TRBD2 (5 bases). The V end was cut by 0 bases, the J end by 8 bases, with 12 bases between. The CDR3 is 14 amino acids. Germline V lookup: CDR1 SGHRS, CDR2 YFSETQ.

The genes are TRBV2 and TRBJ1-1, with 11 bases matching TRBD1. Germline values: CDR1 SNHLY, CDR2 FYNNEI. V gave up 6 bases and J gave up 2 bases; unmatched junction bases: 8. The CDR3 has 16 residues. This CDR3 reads CASSSRDRGNNTEAFF. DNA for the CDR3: TGTGCCAGCAGCTCCCGGGACAGGGGGAATAACACTGAAGCTTTCTTT. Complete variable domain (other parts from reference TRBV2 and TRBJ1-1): EPEVTQTPSHQVTQMGQEVILRCVPISNHLYFYWYRQILGQKVEFLVSFYNNEISEKSEIFDDQFSVERPDGSNFTLKIRSTKLEDSAMYFCASSSRDRGNNTEAFFGQGTRLTVV.

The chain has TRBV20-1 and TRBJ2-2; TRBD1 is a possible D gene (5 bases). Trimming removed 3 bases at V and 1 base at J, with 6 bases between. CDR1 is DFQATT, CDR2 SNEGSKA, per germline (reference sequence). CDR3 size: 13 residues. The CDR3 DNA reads TGCAGTGCTAGTGGACAGAACACCGGGGAGCTGTTTTTT. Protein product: CSASGQNTGELFF.

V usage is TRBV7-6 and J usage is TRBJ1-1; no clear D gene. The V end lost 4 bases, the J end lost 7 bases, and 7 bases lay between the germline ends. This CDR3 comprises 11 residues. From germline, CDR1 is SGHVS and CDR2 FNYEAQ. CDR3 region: CASSSDNEAFF. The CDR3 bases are TGTGCCAGCAGCTCAGACAATGAAGCTTTCTTT. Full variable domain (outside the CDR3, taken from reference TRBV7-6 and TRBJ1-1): GAGVSQSPRYKVTKRGQDVALRCDPISGHVSLYWYRQALGQGPEFLTYFNYEAQQDKSGLPNDRFSAERPEGSISTLTIQRTEQRDSAMYRCASSSDNEAFFGQGTRLTVV.

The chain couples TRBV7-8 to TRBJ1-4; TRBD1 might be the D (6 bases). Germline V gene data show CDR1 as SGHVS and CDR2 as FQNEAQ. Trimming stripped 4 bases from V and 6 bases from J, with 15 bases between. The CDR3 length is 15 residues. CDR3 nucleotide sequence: TGTGCCAGCAGCTCTCCTCAGGGGAAAGATGAAAAACTGTTTTTT. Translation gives CASSSPQGKDEKLFF.

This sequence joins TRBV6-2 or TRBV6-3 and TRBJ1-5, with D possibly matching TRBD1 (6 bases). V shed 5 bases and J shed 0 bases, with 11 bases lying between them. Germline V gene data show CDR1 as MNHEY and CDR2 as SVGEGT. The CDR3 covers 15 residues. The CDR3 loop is CASSPNRASNQPQHF. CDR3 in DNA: TGTGCCAGCAGTCCCAACAGGGCTAGCAATCAGCCCCAGCATTTT.

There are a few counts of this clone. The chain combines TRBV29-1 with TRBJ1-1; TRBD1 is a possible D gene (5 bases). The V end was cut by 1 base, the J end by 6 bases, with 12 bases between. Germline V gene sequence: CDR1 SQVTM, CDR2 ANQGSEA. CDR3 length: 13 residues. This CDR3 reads CSVEGGRVSEAFF. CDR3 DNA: TGCAGCGTTGAAGGGGGCAGGGTATCTGAAGCTTTCTTT.

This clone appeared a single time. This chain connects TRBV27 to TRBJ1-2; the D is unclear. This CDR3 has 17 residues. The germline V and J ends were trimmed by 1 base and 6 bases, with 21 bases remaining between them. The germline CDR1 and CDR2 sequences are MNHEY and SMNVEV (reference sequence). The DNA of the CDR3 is TGTGCCAGCAGTTTATTGGTGCCGGCAGGTCCAGTGGATGGCTACACCTTC. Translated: CASSLLVPAGPVDGYTF.

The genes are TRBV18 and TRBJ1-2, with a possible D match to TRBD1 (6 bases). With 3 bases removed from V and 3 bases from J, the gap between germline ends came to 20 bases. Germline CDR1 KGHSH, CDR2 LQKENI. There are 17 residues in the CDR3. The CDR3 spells CASSPSLGQGLDYGYTF. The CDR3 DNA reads TGTGCCAGCTCACCTTCCTTAGGGCAGGGGCTTGACTATGGCTACACCTTC.

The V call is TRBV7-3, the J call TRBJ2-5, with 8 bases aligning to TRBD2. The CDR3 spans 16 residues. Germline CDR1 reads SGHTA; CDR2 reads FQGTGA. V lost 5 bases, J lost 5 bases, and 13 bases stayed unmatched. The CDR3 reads CASSPGTRAPGETQYF. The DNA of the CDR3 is TGTGCCAGCAGCCCCGGGACTAGGGCACCGGGGGAGACCCAGTACTTC.

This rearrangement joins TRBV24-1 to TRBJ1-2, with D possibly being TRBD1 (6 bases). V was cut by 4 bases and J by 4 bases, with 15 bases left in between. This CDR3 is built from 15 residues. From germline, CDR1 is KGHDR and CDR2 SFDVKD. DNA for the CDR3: TGTGCCACCAGTGACGCGGACAGAGGGACCTATGGCTACACCTTC. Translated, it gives CATSDADRGTYGYTF.

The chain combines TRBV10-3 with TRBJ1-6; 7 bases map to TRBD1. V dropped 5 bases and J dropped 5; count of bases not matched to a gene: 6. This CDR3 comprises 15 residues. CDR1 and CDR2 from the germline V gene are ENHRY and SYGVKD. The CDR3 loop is CAISISGTDNSPLHF. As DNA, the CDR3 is TGTGCCATCAGTATCTCCGGGACAGATAATTCACCCCTCCACTTT.

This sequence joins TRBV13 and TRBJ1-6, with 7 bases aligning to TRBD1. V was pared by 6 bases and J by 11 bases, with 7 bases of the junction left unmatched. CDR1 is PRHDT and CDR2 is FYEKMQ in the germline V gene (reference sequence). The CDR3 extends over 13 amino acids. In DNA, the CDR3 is TGTGCCAGCAGGCGACAGGGTCTTCCACCCCTCCACTTT. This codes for CASRRQGLPPLHF.